This TCR beta chain was captured by sequencing in a study of cytomegalovirus exposure and HLA in healthy donors. Among the roughly 120 subjects of the validation cohort, separate from the approximately 670-subject first cohort, were the donors. TCRdb's table, derived via immunoSEQ multiplex PCR, lists solely in-frame clones and lacks some. The table includes around 110,000 clones, about 88% detected once. Whole-study findings and limits: Altogether, 150 or so TCR beta chains were recorded as cytomegalovirus-associated. Specificity for CMV antigens was confirmed in vitro for a few of the CMV-associated chains. Most sequenced TCRs were rare (though some public TCRs occurred in many donors).

On this clone: The antigen remains undetermined.

With 6 bases clipped from V and 9 bases from J, the junction kept 10 bases outside the gene matches. The CDR3 extends over 13 amino acids. The V gene's germline CDR1 is MDHEN and CDR2 SYDVKM. V gene TRBV28 combines with J gene TRBJ1-1; 7 bases line up with TRBD1. Input material: PBMCs. This TCR was recovered from a woman aged 18-30 years in good health and CMV-seropositive. The CDR3 loop is CASRLAQGRKAFF. For the CDR3, the DNA is TGTGCCAGCAGACTGGCACAGGGGAGAAAAGCTTTCTTT.